This T cell receptor (beta chain) comes out of a study of T cell repertoires in cytomegalovirus infection. About the research overall: Both CMV infection and a matching HLA type were indicated by public TCR beta signatures. Study-level results: Clonotype analysis showed dominance of the ex vivo response by HLA-C-restricted CMV-specific TCR beta clonotypes. Pooled public TCR beta family frequency picked out CMV carriers with the relevant HLA.

This clonotype turned up a few times. The antigen remains unidentified. TCRdb reprocessed the reads via MiXCR and lists one record per CDR3 protein. The sample contains hundreds of thousands of distinct CDR3 sequences, 24% of which appear only once. Germline-derived CDR1 and CDR2 are SGHVS and FNYEAQ. V shed 5 bases and J 0 bases; nucleotides not matched to a gene: 3. CDR3 size: 16 residues. The chain employs TRBV7-6 and TRBJ2-3, with TRBD2 matching 12 bases. This TCR came from a human donor in good health (CMV status not recorded). Some clones in this sample may be carry-over from other donors' samples. Sequenced material: CD8+ T cells from PBMCs. The CDR3 DNA reads TGTGCCAGCAGCGAGGGACTAGCGGGTAGCACAGATACGCAGTATTTT. Its protein product is CASSEGLAGSTDTQYF.